Following are 24 T cell receptor beta chains from one sample sequenced in a study of blood T cell repertoires in COVID-19. This table comes from immunoSEQ multiplex PCR, and its TCRdb copy is limited to in-frame clones, with some not included. The data contain 150,000 to 200,000 clones, about 83% of them seen just once; the ten biggest clones take up roughly 19%. Sequenced material: peripheral blood. These receptors came from a woman aged 70 to 79 who had recovered from COVID-19.

The V gene is TRBV28, the J gene TRBJ2-3; D not resolved. The CDR3 covers 14 residues. CDR1 is MDHEN and CDR2 is SYDVKM in the germline V gene. V was shortened by 5 bases and J by 0 bases, with 9 bases between the two germline ends. The CDR3 nucleotides are TGTGCCAGCAGTGTCGTGGGCAGCACAGATACGCAGTATTTT. Translated: CASSVVGSTDTQYF.

V usage is TRBV5-1 and J usage is TRBJ2-5, with 8 bases lining up with TRBD2. The J segment lost 5 bases and the V segment lost 4 bases, leaving 13 bases of the junction unmatched. Germline V gene sequence: CDR1 SGHRS, CDR2 YFSETQ. This CDR3 is 16 amino acids long. The CDR3 is CASSHRPGGREETQYF. CDR3 coding DNA: TGCGCCAGCAGCCACCGCCCGGGGGGGCGGGAGGAGACCCAGTACTTC.

The chain links TRBV5-4 to TRBJ2-2; D is perhaps TRBD1 (5 bases). V was clipped by 0 bases and J by 3 bases, with 9 bases between them. Germline assignment: CDR1 SGHNT and CDR2 YYREEE (reference sequence). The CDR3 covers 15 residues. Here the CDR3 reads CASSLEPQDTGELFF. The CDR3 coding sequence is TGTGCCAGCAGCTTGGAGCCACAGGACACCGGGGAGCTGTTTTTT.

This sequence joins TRBV7-3 and TRBJ2-2, with TRBD1 as a possible D gene (6 bases). This CDR3 region has 13 residues. Germline V lookup: CDR1 SGHTA, CDR2 FQGTGA. V lost 4 bases and J lost 8, with 11 bases in between. CDR3 sequence (DNA): TGTGCCAGCAGCTCCAGGGGTCAGGGGGAGCTGTTTTTT. The encoded protein is CASSSRGQGELFF.

The genes are TRBV5-1 and TRBJ1-2; 7 bases map to TRBD1. This CDR3 has 15 residues. CDR1 and CDR2 (germline): SGHRS, YFSETQ. Trimming at V came to 0 bases and at J to 4 bases, leaving 6 bases not matched to a gene. CDR3 in amino acids: CASSLAGQAAYGYTF. The CDR3 DNA reads as TGCGCCAGCAGCTTGGCAGGACAGGCGGCCTATGGCTACACCTTC.

The chain joins TRBV5-4 to TRBJ2-3; 8 bases are shared with TRBD2. The CDR3 totals 18 residues. The germline CDR1 and CDR2 sequences are SGHNT and YYREEE (reference sequence). V shed 4 bases and J 0 bases; nucleotides not matched to a gene: 13. In DNA form, the CDR3 reads TGTGCCAGCAGCCCCTCACCGGGACTAGGGACTAGCACAGATACGCAGTATTTT. Translated: CASSPSPGLGTSTDTQYF.

V is TRBV15 and J is TRBJ2-4; TRBD2 agrees at 11 bases. This CDR3 has 17 residues. Looked up from germline, CDR1 is LNHNV and CDR2 is YYDKDF (reference sequence). The V and J ends lost 4 bases and 1 base, in that order; junction bases with no gene match: 6. The CDR3 is CATSTSPSGGAKNIQYF. CDR3 nucleotide sequence: TGTGCCACCAGCACCAGCCCTAGCGGGGGGGCCAAAAACATTCAGTACTTC.

V is TRBV12-3 or TRBV12-4 and J is TRBJ1-5, with unresolved D. V was shortened by 2 bases and J by 2 bases, with 4 bases between the two germline ends. CDR3 length: 13 residues. The DNA of the CDR3 is TGTGCCAGCAGTTTACAGGGCAATCAGCCCCAGCATTTT. Translated: CASSLQGNQPQHF.

The CDR3 DNA reads as TGTGCCAGCAGCTTTGGTCCGGGGGGTATACAGTTTGTGGGCACTGAAGCTTTCTTT. This sequence encodes CASSFGPGGIQFVGTEAFF. V gene TRBV7-3 combines with J gene TRBJ1-1; D perhaps matches TRBD1 (5 bases). CDR3 length: 19 residues. Between the trimmed V and J ends, which lost 3 bases and 4 bases, there was a span of 27 bases. Per the germline V gene, CDR1 is SGHTA and CDR2 is FQGTGA. Supplemented by reference TRBV7-3 and TRBJ1-1, the full variable domain reads GAGVSQTPSNKVTEKGKYVELRCDPISGHTALYWYRQSLGQGPEFLIYFQGTGAADDSGLPNDRFFAVRPEGSVSTLKIQRTERGDSAVYLCASSFGPGGIQFVGTEAFFGQGTRLTVV.

The chain recombines TRBV30 with TRBJ2-1, with 13 bases lining up with TRBD2. V lost 4 bases, J lost 6 bases, and 3 bases stayed unmatched. CDR3 size: 14 residues. Germline lookup yields CDR1 GTSNPN and CDR2 SVGIG (reference sequence). CDR3 protein: CAWKGLAGLNEQFF. The CDR3 coding sequence is TGTGCCTGGAAGGGACTAGCGGGACTCAATGAGCAGTTCTTC.

The gene calls are TRBV5-1 and TRBJ2-3; 15 bases align to TRBD2. The J segment lost 6 bases and the V segment lost 4 bases, leaving 9 bases of the junction unmatched. CDR3 length: 17 residues. The V gene's germline CDR1 is SGHRS and CDR2 YFSETQ. The CDR3 nucleotides are TGCGCCAGCAGCCCCTGGGGACTAGCGGGAGGAGCGGATACGCAGTATTTT. Translated, it gives CASSPWGLAGGADTQYF.

The chain carries TRBV18 and TRBJ1-1, with D perhaps TRBD1 (5 bases). CDR3 length: 14 amino acids. Between the trimmed V and J ends, which lost 6 bases and 2 bases, there was a span of 13 bases. Germline V lookup: CDR1 KGHSH, CDR2 LQKENI. Here the CDR3 DNA reads TGTGCCAGCTCCGCGGGGGGGAGCAACACTGAAGCTTTCTTT. This encodes CASSAGGSNTEAFF.

The J gene is TRBJ1-4, the V gene TRBV3-1 (or the pseudogene TRBV3-2), with a tentative D call TRBD1 (5 bases). The CDR3 spans 16 residues. Germline V gene sequence: CDR1 LGHDT, CDR2 YNNKEL (reference sequence). V lost 7 bases and J lost 10, with 25 bases in between. The CDR3 DNA reads TGTGCCAGCACCACGGGGGGGGGACCTTTTGGTGGAAAACTGTTTTTT. Protein product: CASTTGGGPFGGKLFF.

This clone was detected many times. The V call is TRBV7-3, the J call TRBJ2-3; possible D gene TRBD2, 7 bases. There are 14 residues in the CDR3. CDR1 and CDR2 (germline): SGHTA, FQGTGA. Trimming cost V 7 bases and J 4 bases, with 15 bases left between them. The CDR3 bases are TGTGCCAGCAATGAGGGCGGGGGCGCAGATACGCAGTATTTT. It translates to CASNEGGGADTQYF.

The rearrangement uses TRBV5-1 and TRBJ1-2, with 10 nucleotides matching TRBD1. Germline CDR1 and CDR2: SGHRS and YFSETQ. The CDR3 is 13 residues long. The J segment lost 8 bases and the V segment lost 4 bases, leaving 5 bases of the junction unmatched. In nucleotides, the CDR3 is TGCGCCAGCAGCCACGGGACAGGGGACGGCTACACCTTC. This encodes CASSHGTGDGYTF.

The J gene is TRBJ2-1, the V gene TRBV19, with 7 bases fitting TRBD2. The germline V gene has CDR1 LNHDA and CDR2 SQIVND (reference sequence). The length of the CDR3 is 11 residues. Trimming at V came to 2 bases and at J to 12 bases, leaving 1 base not matched to a gene. The CDR3 is CASSISGGQFF. The CDR3 region has the DNA TGTGCCAGTAGTATATCGGGGGGGCAGTTCTTC.

The chain's CDR3 is CASSPGGTRAYEQYF. In nucleotides, the CDR3 is TGTGCCAGCAGCCCGGGGGGGACAAGGGCCTACGAGCAGTACTTC. The V and J genes are TRBV9 and TRBJ2-7; 8 nucleotides line up with TRBD2. The V gene end was trimmed by 4 bases and the J gene end by 2 bases; junction bases not matched to a gene: 8. The germline V gene has CDR1 SGDLS and CDR2 YYNGEE. CDR3 length: 15 residues.

The chain uses TRBV28 and TRBJ2-7, with TRBD1 matching over 9 bases. CDR3 length equals 15 residues. V was pared by 6 bases and J by 3 bases, with 9 bases of the junction left unmatched. The V gene's germline CDR1 is MDHEN and CDR2 SYDVKM. The CDR3 loop is CASSRPKTGGYEQYF. CDR3 sequence (DNA): TGTGCCAGCAGCCGCCCCAAGACAGGGGGCTACGAGCAGTACTTC. Drawing the rest from reference TRBV28 and TRBJ2-7, the complete variable domain is DVKVTQSSRYLVKRTGEKVFLECVQDMDHENMFWYRQDPGLGLRLIYFSYDVKMKEKGDIPEGYSVSREKKERFSLILESASTNQTSMYLCASSRPKTGGYEQYFGPGTRLTVT.

In its sample, this clone was seen a few times. This same CDR3 is encoded by further DNA sequences in the sample. The chain recombines TRBV5-1 with TRBJ1-2; D call uncertain. V was pared by 0 bases and J by 2 bases, with 8 bases between. The CDR3 is made up of 14 amino acids. Looked up from germline, CDR1 is SGHRS and CDR2 is YFSETQ. CDR3 sequence (DNA): TGCGCCAGCAGCTTGGCCGAGGGAAACTATGGCTACACCTTC. Its translation is CASSLAEGNYGYTF.

This chain uses TRBV5-1 with TRBJ1-2; possible D gene TRBD1, 5 bases. The CDR3 contains 12 residues. Germline CDR1 reads SGHRS; CDR2 reads YFSETQ. V gave up 3 bases and J gave up 4 bases, with 7 bases separating them. The CDR3 DNA sequence: TGCGCCAGCAGCTGGGGCCTCTATGGCTACACCTTC. Its protein is CASSWGLYGYTF. The entire variable domain, with the rest obtained from reference TRBV5-1 and TRBJ1-2, is as follows: KAGVTQTPRYLIKTRGQQVTLSCSPISGHRSVSWYQQTPGQGLQFLFEYFSETQRNKGNFPGRFSGRQFSNSRSEMNVSTLELGDSALYLCASSWGLYGYTFGSGTRLTVV.

The chain is built from TRBV27 and TRBJ2-7, with 7 bases that match TRBD1. Germline V gene data show CDR1 as MNHEY and CDR2 as SMNVEV (reference sequence). This CDR3 spans 13 amino acids. V lost 10 bases and J lost 3; bases outside the gene matches: 9. CDR3 coding DNA: TGTGCCACCCAAGCCCGGGACAGCTACGAGCAGTACTTC. This sequence encodes CATQARDSYEQYF.

V usage is TRBV25-1 and J usage is TRBJ2-2, with 9 bases that match TRBD2. Losses at the gene ends were 5 bases for V and 0 bases for J; bases not matched to a gene: 4. Germline V gene lookup returns CDR1 MGHDK and CDR2 SYGVNS. The length of the CDR3 is 16 residues. DNA of the CDR3: TGTGCCAGCAGTCCTAGCGGGGCCCCGAACACCGGGGAGCTGTTTTTT. Its translation: CASSPSGAPNTGELFF. The complete variable domain, with remaining parts taken from reference TRBV25-1 and TRBJ2-2, reads EADIYQTPRYLVIGTGKKITLECSQTMGHDKMYWYQQDPGMELHLIHYSYGVNSTEKGDLSSESTVSRIRTEHFPLTLESARPSHTSQYLCASSPSGAPNTGELFFGEGSRLTVL.

This clone was picked up one time. The DNA for the CDR3 is TGTGCCAGCTCCCCCACGGCGGGGGAGCCCCAGCATTTT. Protein: CASSPTAGEPQHF. V gene TRBV18 combines with J gene TRBJ1-5; possible D gene TRBD1, 5 bases. The CDR3 has 13 residues. Between the trimmed V and J ends, which lost 6 bases and 8 bases, there was a span of 14 bases. Looked up from germline, CDR1 is KGHSH and CDR2 is LQKENI.

V is TRBV7-9 and J is TRBJ2-5; D is possibly TRBD1 (6 bases). The CDR3 spans 14 residues. Germline V gene sequence: CDR1 SEHNR, CDR2 FQNEAQ (reference sequence). V was cut by 4 bases and J by 1 base, with 10 bases left in between. The CDR3 DNA is TGTGCCAGCAGCTCCGGACAGCCCCAAGAGACCCAGTACTTC. Its translation: CASSSGQPQETQYF.